Sequencing of this T cell receptor (beta chain) was carried out in a study of graft-versus-host responses after intestinal transplantation. Turning to the study itself: All recipients were given anti-thymocyte globulin induction, and tacrolimus and steroids were then administered for three to four years.

Germline V gene sequence: CDR1 SGDLS, CDR2 YYNGEE. The length of the CDR3 is 15 residues. V dropped 1 base and J dropped 5; count of bases not matched to a gene: 6. The data were produced by immunoSEQ multiplex PCR, yet TCRdb's version contains in-frame clones alone and is incomplete. The table shows about 93,000 clones, with 85% to 95% occurring only once. Points on this clone: Antigen specificity is unknown.

Sequencing used unstimulated CD8+ T cells sorted from spleen or lymph node cells, obtained before intestinal transplant. This clonotype originated in a human donor who received an intestinal transplant. The chain has TRBV9 and TRBJ2-1; 7 bases line up with TRBD2. The CDR3 region has the DNA TGTGCCAGCAGCGTATGGGGGGGGGAGAACAATGAGCAGTTCTTC. This codes for CASSVWGGENNEQFF.